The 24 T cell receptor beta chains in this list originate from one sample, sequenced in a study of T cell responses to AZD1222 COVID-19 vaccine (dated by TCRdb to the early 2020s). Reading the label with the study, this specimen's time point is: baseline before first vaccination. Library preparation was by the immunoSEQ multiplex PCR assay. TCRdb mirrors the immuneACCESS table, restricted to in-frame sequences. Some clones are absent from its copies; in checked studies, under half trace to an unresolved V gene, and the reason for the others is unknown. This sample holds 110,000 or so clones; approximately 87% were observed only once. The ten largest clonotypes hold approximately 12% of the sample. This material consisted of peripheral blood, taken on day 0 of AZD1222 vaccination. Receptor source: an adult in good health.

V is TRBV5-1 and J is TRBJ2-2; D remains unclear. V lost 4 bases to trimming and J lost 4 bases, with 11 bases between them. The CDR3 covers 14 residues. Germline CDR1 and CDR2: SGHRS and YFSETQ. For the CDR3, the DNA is TGCGCCAGCAGCGGGTCTATGTCCACCGGGGAGCTGTTTTTT. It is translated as CASSGSMSTGELFF.

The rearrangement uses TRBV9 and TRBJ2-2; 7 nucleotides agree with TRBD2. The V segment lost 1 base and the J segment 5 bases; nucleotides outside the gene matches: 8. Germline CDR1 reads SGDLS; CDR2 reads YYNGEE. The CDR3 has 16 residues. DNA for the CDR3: TGTGCCAGCAGCGTAACCGAGAGGGGAGGGACCGGGGAGCTGTTTTTT. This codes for CASSVTERGGTGELFF. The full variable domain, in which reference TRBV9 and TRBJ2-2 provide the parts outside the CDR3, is DSGVTQTPKHLITATGQRVTLRCSPRSGDLSVYWYQQSLDQGLQFLIQYYNGEERAKGNILERFSAQQFPDLHSELNLSSLELGDSALYFCASSVTERGGTGELFFGEGSRLTVL.

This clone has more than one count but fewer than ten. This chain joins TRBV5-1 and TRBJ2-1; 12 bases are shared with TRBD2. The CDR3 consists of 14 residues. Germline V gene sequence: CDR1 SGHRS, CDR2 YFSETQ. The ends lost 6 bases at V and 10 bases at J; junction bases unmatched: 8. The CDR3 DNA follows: TGCGCCAGCAACCCGACTAGCGGGGGCCTCGAGCAGTTCTTC. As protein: CASNPTSGGLEQFF.

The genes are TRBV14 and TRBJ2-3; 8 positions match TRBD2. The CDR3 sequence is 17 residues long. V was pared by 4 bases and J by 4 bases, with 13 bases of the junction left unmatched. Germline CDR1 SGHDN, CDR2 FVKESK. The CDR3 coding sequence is TGTGCCAGCAGCCCGCTCGCCAAGCGGGAGAGGGCAGATACGCAGTATTTT. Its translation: CASSPLAKRERADTQYF.

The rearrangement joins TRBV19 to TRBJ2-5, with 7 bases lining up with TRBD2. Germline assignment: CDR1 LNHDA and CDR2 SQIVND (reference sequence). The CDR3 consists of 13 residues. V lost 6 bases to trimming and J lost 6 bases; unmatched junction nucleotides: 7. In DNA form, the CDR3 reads TGTGCCAGTAGCCCTAGCGGTGGAAAGACCCAGTACTTC. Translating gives CASSPSGGKTQYF.

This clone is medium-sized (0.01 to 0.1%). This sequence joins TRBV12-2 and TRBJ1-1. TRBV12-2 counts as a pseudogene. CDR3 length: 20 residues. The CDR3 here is CASRLLQAVLTKLGNTEAFF. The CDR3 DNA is TGTGCAAGTCGCTTACTCCAAGCGGTGCTTACCAAACTGGGAAACACTGAAGCTTTCTTT.

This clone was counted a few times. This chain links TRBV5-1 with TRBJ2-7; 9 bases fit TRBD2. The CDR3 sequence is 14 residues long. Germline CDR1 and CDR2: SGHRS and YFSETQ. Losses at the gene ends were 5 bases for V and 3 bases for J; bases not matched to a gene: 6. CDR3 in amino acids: CASSRAGGNYEQYF. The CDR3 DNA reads TGCGCCAGCAGTCGAGCGGGAGGTAACTACGAGCAGTACTTC. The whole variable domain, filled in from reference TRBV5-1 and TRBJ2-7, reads KAGVTQTPRYLIKTRGQQVTLSCSPISGHRSVSWYQQTPGQGLQFLFEYFSETQRNKGNFPGRFSGRQFSNSRSEMNVSTLELGDSALYLCASSRAGGNYEQYFGPGTRLTVT.

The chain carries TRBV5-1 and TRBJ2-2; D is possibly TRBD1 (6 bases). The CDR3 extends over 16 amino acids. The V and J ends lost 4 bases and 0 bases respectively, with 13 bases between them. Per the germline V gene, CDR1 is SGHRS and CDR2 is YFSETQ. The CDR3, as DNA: TGCGCCAGCAGCCACAGGGAATTAACGAACACCGGGGAGCTGTTTTTT. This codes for CASSHRELTNTGELFF.

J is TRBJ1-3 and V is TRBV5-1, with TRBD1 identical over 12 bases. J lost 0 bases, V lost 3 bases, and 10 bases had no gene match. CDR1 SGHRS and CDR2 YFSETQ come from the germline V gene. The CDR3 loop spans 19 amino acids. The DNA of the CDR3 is TGCGCCAGCAGCTCTCGGGTCGGGACAGGGGGCTCCTCTGGAAACACCATATATTTT. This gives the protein CASSSRVGTGGSSGNTIYF.

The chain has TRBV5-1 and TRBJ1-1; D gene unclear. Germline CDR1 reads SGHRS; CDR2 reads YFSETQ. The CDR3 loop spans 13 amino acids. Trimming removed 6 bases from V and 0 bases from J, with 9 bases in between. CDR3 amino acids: CASTSGMNTEAFF. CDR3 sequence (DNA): TGCGCCAGCACCTCCGGCATGAACACTGAAGCTTTCTTT.

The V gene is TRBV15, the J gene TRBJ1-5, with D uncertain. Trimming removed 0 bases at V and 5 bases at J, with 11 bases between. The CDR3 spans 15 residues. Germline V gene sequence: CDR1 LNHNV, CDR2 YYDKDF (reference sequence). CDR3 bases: TGTGCCACCAGCAGAGATAAGGGAGTTCATCAGCCCCAGCATTTT. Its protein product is CATSRDKGVHQPQHF.

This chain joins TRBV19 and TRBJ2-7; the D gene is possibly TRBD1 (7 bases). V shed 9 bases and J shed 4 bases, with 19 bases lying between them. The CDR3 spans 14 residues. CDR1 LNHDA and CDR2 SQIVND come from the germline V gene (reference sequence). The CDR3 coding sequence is TGTGCCAGCAGCAGCAGGGGGGCTATGTACGAGCAGTACTTC. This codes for CASSSRGAMYEQYF.

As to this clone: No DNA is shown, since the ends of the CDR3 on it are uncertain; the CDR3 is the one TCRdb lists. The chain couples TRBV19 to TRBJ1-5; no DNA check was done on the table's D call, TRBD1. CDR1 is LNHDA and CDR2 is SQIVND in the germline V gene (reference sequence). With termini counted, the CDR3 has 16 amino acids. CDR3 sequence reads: CASTSDRGPFVQPQHF.

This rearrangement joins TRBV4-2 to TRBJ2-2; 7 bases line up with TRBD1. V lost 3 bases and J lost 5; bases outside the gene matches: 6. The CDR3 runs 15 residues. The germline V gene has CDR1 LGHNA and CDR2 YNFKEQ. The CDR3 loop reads CASSQATGDTGELFF. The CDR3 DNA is TGTGCCAGCAGCCAGGCTACAGGGGATACCGGGGAGCTGTTTTTT.

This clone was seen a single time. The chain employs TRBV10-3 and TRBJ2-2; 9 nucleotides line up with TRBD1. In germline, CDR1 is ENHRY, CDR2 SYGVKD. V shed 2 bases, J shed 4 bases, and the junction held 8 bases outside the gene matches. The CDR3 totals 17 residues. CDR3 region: CAISETGTGRVTGELFF. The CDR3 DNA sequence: TGTGCCATCAGTGAGACCGGGACAGGGAGGGTCACCGGGGAGCTGTTTTTT.

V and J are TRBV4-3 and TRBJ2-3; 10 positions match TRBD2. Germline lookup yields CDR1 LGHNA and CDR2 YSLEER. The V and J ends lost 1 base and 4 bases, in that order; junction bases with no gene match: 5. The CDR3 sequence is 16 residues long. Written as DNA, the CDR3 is TGCGCCAGCAGCCAAGTAGCGGGAGGTCGGCCAGATACGCAGTATTTT. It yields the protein CASSQVAGGRPDTQYF.

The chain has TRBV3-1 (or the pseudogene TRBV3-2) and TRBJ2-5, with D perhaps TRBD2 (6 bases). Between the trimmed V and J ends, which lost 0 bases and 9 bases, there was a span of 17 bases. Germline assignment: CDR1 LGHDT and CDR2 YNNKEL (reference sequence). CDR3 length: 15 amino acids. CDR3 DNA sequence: TGTGCCAGCAGCCAAGATCGGTCGGTGGGGGGTGCCCAGTACTTC. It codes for CASSQDRSVGGAQYF.

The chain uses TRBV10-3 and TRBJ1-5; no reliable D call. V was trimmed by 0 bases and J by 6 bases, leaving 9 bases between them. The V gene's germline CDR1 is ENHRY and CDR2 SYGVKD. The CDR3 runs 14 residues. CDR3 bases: TGTGCCATCAGTGAGTCCGGCGGGCTTCAGCCCCAGCATTTT. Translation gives CAISESGGLQPQHF.

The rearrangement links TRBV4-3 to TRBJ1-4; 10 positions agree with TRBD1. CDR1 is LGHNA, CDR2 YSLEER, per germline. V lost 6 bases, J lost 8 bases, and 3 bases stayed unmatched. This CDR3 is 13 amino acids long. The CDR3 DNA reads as TGCGCCAGCAGGGGGACAGGGGTGGAAAAACTGTTTTTT. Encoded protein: CASRGTGVEKLFF.

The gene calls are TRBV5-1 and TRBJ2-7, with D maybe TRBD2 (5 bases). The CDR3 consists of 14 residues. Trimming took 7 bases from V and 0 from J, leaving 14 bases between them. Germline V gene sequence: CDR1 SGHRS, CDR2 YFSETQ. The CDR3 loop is CASSPQGSSYEQYF. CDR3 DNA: TGCGCCAGCTCCCCCCAAGGGAGCTCCTACGAGCAGTACTTC. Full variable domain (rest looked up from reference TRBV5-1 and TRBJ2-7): KAGVTQTPRYLIKTRGQQVTLSCSPISGHRSVSWYQQTPGQGLQFLFEYFSETQRNKGNFPGRFSGRQFSNSRSEMNVSTLELGDSALYLCASSPQGSSYEQYFGPGTRLTVT.

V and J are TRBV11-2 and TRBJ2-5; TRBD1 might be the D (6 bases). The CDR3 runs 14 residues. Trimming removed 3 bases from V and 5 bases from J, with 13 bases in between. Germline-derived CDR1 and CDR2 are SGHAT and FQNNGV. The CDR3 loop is CASSFWDKDETQYF. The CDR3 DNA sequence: TGTGCCAGCAGCTTCTGGGACAAGGACGAGACCCAGTACTTC.

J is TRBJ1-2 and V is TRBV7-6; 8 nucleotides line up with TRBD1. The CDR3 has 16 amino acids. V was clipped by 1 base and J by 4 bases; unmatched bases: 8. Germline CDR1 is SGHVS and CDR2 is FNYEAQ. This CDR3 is CASSLGFGQGIYGYTF. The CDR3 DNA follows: TGTGCCAGCAGCTTAGGGTTTGGACAGGGCATCTATGGCTACACCTTC.

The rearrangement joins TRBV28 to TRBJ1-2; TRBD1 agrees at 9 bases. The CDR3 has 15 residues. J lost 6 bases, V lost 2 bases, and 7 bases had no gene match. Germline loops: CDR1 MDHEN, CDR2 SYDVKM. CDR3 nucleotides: TGTGCCAGCAGTTTACTGACAGGGGGGAGCAATGGCTACACCTTC. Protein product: CASSLLTGGSNGYTF.

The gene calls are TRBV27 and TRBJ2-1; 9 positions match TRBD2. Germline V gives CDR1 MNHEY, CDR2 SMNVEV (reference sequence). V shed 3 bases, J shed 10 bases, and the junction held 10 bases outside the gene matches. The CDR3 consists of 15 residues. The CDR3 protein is CASSLGTSIGKEQFF. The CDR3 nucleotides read TGTGCCAGCAGTTTGGGGACTAGCATAGGAAAGGAGCAGTTCTTC.